One and the same sample provided the 13 T cell receptor beta chains below, sequenced in a study of T cells in Graves' hyperthyroidism and ophthalmopathy (dated by TCRdb to about 2019). Libraries were built with multiplex PCR. The reads were generated on an Illumina HiSeq 2000. The TCR beta CDR3 regions were amplified from the RNA transcripts. A first-round RT-PCR of the TCR CDR3 used the HTBI primer set with the Qiagen OneStep RT-PCR kit. TCRdb reprocessed the public reads (quality trimming at Q25 with fastp, clone calling with MiXCR) and kept in-frame beta chains. Rows merge per CDR3 protein into single entries with the most common DNA and genes. Present in this sample are 500,000 to 800,000 distinct CDR3 sequences, approximately 14% of which were seen just once. Together, the top ten hold roughly an eighth of the sample. The source material was blood. Receptors were obtained from a woman aged 45-59 years with Graves' ophthalmopathy.

This chain uses TRBV27 with TRBJ1-2; 8 bases are a match to TRBD1. Germline CDR1 and CDR2: MNHEY and SMNVEV (reference sequence). Trimming took 0 bases from V and 10 from J; bases not matched to a gene: 7. This CDR3 has 14 amino acids. The CDR3 spells CASSLSPGGGFYTF. CDR3 DNA sequence: TGTGCCAGCAGTTTATCGCCAGGGGGCGGTTTCTACACCTTC.

This clonotype was found a few times. CDR3 sequence: CSAREIQRNIQYF. CDR3 bases: TGCAGTGCTCGCGAAATACAACGGAACATTCAGTACTTC. The V gene is TRBV20-1, the J gene TRBJ2-4; D gene ambiguous. From germline, CDR1 is DFQATT and CDR2 SNEGSKA (reference sequence). The CDR3 contains 13 residues. V dropped 5 bases and J dropped 7 bases, with 15 bases sitting between them.

This clonotype was detected many times. This rearrangement joins TRBV29-1 to TRBJ1-1; tentative D call: TRBD1 (5 bases). The CDR3 is made up of 14 amino acids. Germline loops: CDR1 SQVTM, CDR2 ANQGSEA. Trimming took off 6 bases at V and 4 bases at J, with 18 bases between the two ends. DNA for the CDR3: TGCAGCGTAGGCACCGGGACCATCACCACTGAAGCTTTCTTT. Translation: CSVGTGTITTEAFF.

This clonotype has more than one count but fewer than ten. The chain recombines TRBV27 with TRBJ2-2; no clear D. Germline V lookup: CDR1 MNHEY, CDR2 SMNVEV (reference sequence). This CDR3 contains 14 residues. V was trimmed by 3 bases and J by 7 bases, leaving 12 bases between them. CDR3 loop: CASSFGFFSGELFF. CDR3 in DNA: TGTGCCAGCAGTTTTGGTTTTTTTAGCGGGGAGCTGTTTTTT.

This clonotype came up a few times. This rearrangement joins TRBV6-2 or TRBV6-3 to TRBJ1-2, with D uncertain. Trimming shortened V by 2 bases and J by 0 bases, and 13 bases separated the two germline ends. The CDR3 runs to 16 residues. Germline V gives CDR1 MNHEY, CDR2 SVGEGT. The CDR3 coding sequence is TGTGCCAGCAGTTACGGGCAGCGAGATTCTAACTATGGCTACACCTTC. Protein product: CASSYGQRDSNYGYTF.

The sample holds many counts of this clonotype. The chain recombines TRBV11-2 with TRBJ1-1; D is uncertain. The germline CDR1 and CDR2 sequences are SGHAT and FQNNGV. The CDR3 runs to 14 residues. Deletions cut 1 base from V and 7 bases from J, with 13 bases between. This CDR3 reads CASSLGIPGIEAFF. The CDR3 nucleotides read TGTGCCAGCAGCTTAGGGATTCCGGGGATTGAAGCTTTCTTT.

This clonotype was recorded once. The chain has TRBV9 and TRBJ2-2; TRBD2 matches 9 bases. The germline CDR1 and CDR2 sequences are SGDLS and YYNGEE. Trimming cost V 0 bases and J 6 bases; bases outside gene matches: 6. The CDR3 contains 16 residues. The CDR3 here is CASSVGPAGGPGELFF. The CDR3 DNA reads as TGTGCCAGCAGCGTAGGTCCCGCGGGAGGGCCCGGGGAGCTGTTTTTT.

CDR3 in amino acids: CASSLRDGNEKLFF. CDR3 nucleotide sequence: TGTGCCAGCAGCTTACGTGACGGTAATGAAAAACTGTTTTTT. The chain couples TRBV11-3 to TRBJ1-4, with unresolved D. CDR1 is SGHNT and CDR2 is YENEEA in the germline V gene. The CDR3 length is 14 residues. V lost 2 bases to trimming and J lost 4 bases, with 8 bases between them.

In its sample, this clonotype was seen many times. The chain carries TRBV5-1 and TRBJ2-5, with TRBD2 matching over 12 bases. The CDR3 contains 16 residues. V shed 2 bases and J 5 bases; nucleotides not matched to a gene: 7. Germline CDR1 and CDR2: SGHRS and YFSETQ. The CDR3: CASSFLSLAGGETQYF. The DNA of the CDR3 is TGCGCCAGCAGCTTTCTTTCACTAGCGGGAGGTGAGACCCAGTACTTC.

This clonotype showed up many times. The chain employs TRBV5-1 and TRBJ1-4; the D gene is possibly TRBD1 (6 bases). From germline, CDR1 is SGHRS and CDR2 YFSETQ. V gave up 1 base and J gave up 2 bases, with 12 bases separating them. This CDR3 has 16 residues. The CDR3 bases are TGCGCCAGCAGCTTGTCAGGGGTCGGCACTAATGAAAAACTGTTTTTT. This sequence encodes CASSLSGVGTNEKLFF.

This clonotype was picked up a small number of times. V gene TRBV20-1 combines with J gene TRBJ1-2; tentatively, D is TRBD1 (6 bases). This CDR3 region has 12 residues. Trimming stripped 0 bases from V and 11 bases from J, with 13 bases between. Germline lookup yields CDR1 DFQATT and CDR2 SNEGSKA (reference sequence). CDR3 sequence (DNA): TGCAGTGCTAGAGATTTGAGGGGGAGGTACACCTTC. Encoded protein: CSARDLRGRYTF.

There are many counts of this clonotype. The CDR3 loop reads CATLPKGPGELFF. CDR3 DNA: TGTGCCACCCTGCCAAAGGGGCCCGGGGAGCTGTTTTTT. The chain employs TRBV27 and TRBJ2-2; a possible D gene is TRBD1 (5 bases). Germline V gene lookup returns CDR1 MNHEY and CDR2 SMNVEV (reference sequence). The CDR3 loop spans 13 amino acids. V was clipped by 10 bases and J by 6 bases, with 15 bases between them.

This clonotype came up many times. The CDR3 loop reads CASSGSRNTGELFF. In nucleotides, the CDR3 is TGTGCCAGCAGTGGATCACGGAACACCGGGGAGCTGTTTTTT. The rearrangement links TRBV2 to TRBJ2-2, with no clear D. This CDR3 spans 14 amino acids. V lost 4 bases to trimming and J lost 1 base, with 7 bases between them. Germline loops: CDR1 SNHLY, CDR2 FYNNEI.